The present TCR beta chain was sequenced within a study of OX40 agonist ivuxolimab in advanced cancers. At the level of the study: The treatment was a fully human IgG2 OX40 agonist, ivuxolimab. Dosing consisted of intravenous ivuxolimab at 0.01 to 10 mg/kg every 2 weeks. Study-wide points: Low normalized clonal expansion also occurred in some nonresponding patients. On average, a greater number of expanded clones characterised CD8+ T cells relative to CD4+.

Assay: immunoSEQ multiplex PCR; the TCRdb copy retains only in-frame clones and omits some. The sample contains over 150,000 clones, roughly 92% of which appear only once. Points on this clone: As yet, its antigen is unknown.

The sequence was collected from an adult with an advanced solid tumor such as melanoma, head and neck, liver or kidney cancer. Sequencing was performed on CD4+ or CD8+ T cells sorted from blood, taken in a trial of the OX40 agonist ivuxolimab.

The DNA for the CDR3 is TGTGCCAGCAGCTTAGTTTTACGGGAGGGGGGAGATACGCAGTATTTT. It codes for CASSLVLREGGDTQYF. The V call is TRBV7-8, the J call TRBJ2-3, with 8 bases identical to TRBD2. Losses at the gene ends were 1 base for V and 5 bases for J; bases not matched to a gene: 8. The CDR3 totals 16 residues. Germline CDR1 reads SGHVS; CDR2 reads FQNEAQ.